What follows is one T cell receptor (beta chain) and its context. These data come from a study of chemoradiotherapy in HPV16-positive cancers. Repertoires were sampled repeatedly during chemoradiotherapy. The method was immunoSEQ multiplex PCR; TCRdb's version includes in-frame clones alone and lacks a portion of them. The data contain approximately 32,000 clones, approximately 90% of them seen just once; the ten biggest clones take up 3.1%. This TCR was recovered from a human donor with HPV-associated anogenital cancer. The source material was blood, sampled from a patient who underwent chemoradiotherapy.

CDR3 in amino acids: CSARQGSNSYEQYF. The CDR3 DNA reads TGCAGCGCCCGCCAGGGGAGTAACTCCTACGAGCAGTACTTC. The chain carries TRBV29-1 and TRBJ2-7, with D perhaps TRBD1 (6 bases). CDR1 is SQVTM and CDR2 is ANQGSEA in the germline V gene. V lost 7 bases and J lost 0, with 16 bases in between. The CDR3 is 14 amino acids.